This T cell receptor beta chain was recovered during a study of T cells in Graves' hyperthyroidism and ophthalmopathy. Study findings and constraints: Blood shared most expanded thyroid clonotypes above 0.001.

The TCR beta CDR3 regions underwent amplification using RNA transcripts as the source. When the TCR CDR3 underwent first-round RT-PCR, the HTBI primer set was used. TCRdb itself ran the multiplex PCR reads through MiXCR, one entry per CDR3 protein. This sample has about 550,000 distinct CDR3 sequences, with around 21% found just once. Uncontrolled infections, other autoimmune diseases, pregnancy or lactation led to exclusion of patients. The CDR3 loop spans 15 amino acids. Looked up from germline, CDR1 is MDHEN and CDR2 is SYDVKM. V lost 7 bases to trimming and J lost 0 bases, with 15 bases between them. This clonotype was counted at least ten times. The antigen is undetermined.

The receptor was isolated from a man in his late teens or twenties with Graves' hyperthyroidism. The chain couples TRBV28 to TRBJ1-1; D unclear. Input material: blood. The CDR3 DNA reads TGTGCCAGCACCACAATAAGGGATCTGAACACTGAAGCTTTCTTT. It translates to CASTTIRDLNTEAFF. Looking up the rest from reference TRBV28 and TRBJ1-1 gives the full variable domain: DVKVTQSSRYLVKRTGEKVFLECVQDMDHENMFWYRQDPGLGLRLIYFSYDVKMKEKGDIPEGYSVSREKKERFSLILESASTNQTSMYLCASTTIRDLNTEAFFGQGTRLTVV.